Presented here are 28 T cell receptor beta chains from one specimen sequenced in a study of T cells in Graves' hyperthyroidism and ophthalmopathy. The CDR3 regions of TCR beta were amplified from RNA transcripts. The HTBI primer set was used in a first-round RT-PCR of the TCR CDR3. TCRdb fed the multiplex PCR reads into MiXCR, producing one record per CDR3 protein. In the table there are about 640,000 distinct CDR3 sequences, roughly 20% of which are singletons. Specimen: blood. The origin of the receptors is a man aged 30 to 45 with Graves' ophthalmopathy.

CDR3 DNA sequence: TGCGCCAGTCTTGGACACGAAGAGACCCAGTACTTC. Translated, it gives CASLGHEETQYF. This chain uses TRBV5-1 with TRBJ2-5; the D gene is possibly TRBD1 (5 bases). The V gene lost 8 bases and the J gene lost 3 bases, with 11 bases spanning the gap. CDR3 size: 12 residues. Germline values: CDR1 SGHRS, CDR2 YFSETQ.

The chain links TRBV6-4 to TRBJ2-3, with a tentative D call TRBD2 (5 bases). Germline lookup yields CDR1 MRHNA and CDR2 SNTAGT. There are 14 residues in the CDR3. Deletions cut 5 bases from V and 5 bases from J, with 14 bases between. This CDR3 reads CASSPGGEKDTQYF. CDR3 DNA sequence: TGTGCCAGCAGTCCTGGAGGAGAGAAAGATACGCAGTATTTT.

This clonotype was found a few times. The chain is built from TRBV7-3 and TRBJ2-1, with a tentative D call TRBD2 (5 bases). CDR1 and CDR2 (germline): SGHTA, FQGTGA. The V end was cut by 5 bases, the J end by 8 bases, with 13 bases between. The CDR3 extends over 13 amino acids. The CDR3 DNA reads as TGTGCCAGCAGCCGCGGCCTGAGGGATGAGCAGTTCTTC. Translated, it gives CASSRGLRDEQFF.

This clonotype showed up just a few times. Here the CDR3 DNA reads TGTGCCACCAGCGGACTAGCGGGAGTGGTTAACGAGCAGTTCTTC. Translated, it gives CATSGLAGVVNEQFF. The rearrangement uses TRBV24-1 and TRBJ2-1, with 13 bases identical to TRBD2. Germline lookup yields CDR1 KGHDR and CDR2 SFDVKD. The CDR3 has 15 amino acids. J was trimmed by 10 bases and V by 7 bases; bases with no gene match: 9.

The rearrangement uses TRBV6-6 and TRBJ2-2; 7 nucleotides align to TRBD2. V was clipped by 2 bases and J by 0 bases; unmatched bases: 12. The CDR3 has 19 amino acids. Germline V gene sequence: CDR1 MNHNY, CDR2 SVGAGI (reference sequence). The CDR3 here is CASSYLGGGDFANTGELFF. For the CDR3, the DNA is TGTGCCAGCAGTTACCTAGGTGGGGGGGACTTCGCGAACACCGGGGAGCTGTTTTTT.

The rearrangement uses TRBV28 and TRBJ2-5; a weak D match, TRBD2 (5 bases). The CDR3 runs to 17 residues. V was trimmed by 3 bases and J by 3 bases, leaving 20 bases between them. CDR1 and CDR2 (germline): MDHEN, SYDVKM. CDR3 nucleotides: TGTGCCAGCAGTTTCTTAGTTGGCGGGTCAGCTGAAGAGACCCAGTACTTC. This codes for CASSFLVGGSAEETQYF.

The CDR3 region is CASSLWPPGTKSSGETQYF. The CDR3 region has the DNA TGTGCCAGCAGCTTATGGCCGCCTGGGACAAAATCCAGCGGAGAGACCCAGTACTTC. J is TRBJ2-5 and V is TRBV7-9; tentatively, D is TRBD1 (6 bases). The V gene lost 2 bases and the J gene lost 4 bases, with 26 bases spanning the gap. CDR3 length: 19 amino acids. The germline V gene has CDR1 SEHNR and CDR2 FQNEAQ (reference sequence).

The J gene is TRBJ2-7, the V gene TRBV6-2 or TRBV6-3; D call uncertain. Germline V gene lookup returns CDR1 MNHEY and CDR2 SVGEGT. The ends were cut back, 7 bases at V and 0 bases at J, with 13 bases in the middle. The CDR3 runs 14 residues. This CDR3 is CASIGSQTSYEQYF. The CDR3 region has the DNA TGTGCCAGCATTGGTTCCCAGACCTCCTACGAGCAGTACTTC.

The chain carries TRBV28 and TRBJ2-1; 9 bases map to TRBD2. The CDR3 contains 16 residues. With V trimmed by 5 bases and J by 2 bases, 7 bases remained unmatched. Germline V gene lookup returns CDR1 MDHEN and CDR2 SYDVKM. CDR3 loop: CASSPLAGYAYNEQFF. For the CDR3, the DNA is TGTGCCAGCAGTCCCCTAGCGGGATATGCCTACAATGAGCAGTTCTTC. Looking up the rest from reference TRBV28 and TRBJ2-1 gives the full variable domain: DVKVTQSSRYLVKRTGEKVFLECVQDMDHENMFWYRQDPGLGLRLIYFSYDVKMKEKGDIPEGYSVSREKKERFSLILESASTNQTSMYLCASSPLAGYAYNEQFFGPGTRLTVL.

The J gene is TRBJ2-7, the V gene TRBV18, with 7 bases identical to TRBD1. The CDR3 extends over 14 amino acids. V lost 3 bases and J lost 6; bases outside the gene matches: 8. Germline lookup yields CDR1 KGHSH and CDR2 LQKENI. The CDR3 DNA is TGTGCCAGCTCACCCGGGACAGCGAGGGTCGAGCAGTACTTC. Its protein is CASSPGTARVEQYF. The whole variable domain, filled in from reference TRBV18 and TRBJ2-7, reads NAGVMQNPRHLVRRRGQEARLRCSPMKGHSHVYWYRQLPEEGLKFMVYLQKENIIDESGMPKERFSAEFPKEGPSILRIQQVVRGDSAAYFCASSPGTARVEQYFGPGTRLTVT.

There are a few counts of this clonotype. The CDR3 coding sequence is TGTGCCACCCGAAATGAGGGGCTGTTTGGCTACACCTTC. This sequence encodes CATRNEGLFGYTF. The rearrangement links TRBV28 to TRBJ1-2, with a possible D match to TRBD1 (5 bases). CDR1 and CDR2 (germline): MDHEN, SYDVKM. This CDR3 contains 13 residues. Trimming stripped 10 bases from V and 7 bases from J, with 19 bases between.

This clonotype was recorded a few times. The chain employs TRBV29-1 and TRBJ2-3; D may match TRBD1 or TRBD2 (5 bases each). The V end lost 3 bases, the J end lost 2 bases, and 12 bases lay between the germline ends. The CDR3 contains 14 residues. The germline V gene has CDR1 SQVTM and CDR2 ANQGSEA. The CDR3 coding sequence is TGCAGCGTTGACGCCGGGGCGGCCACAGATACGCAGTATTTT. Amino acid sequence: CSVDAGAATDTQYF.

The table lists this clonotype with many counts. The CDR3 sequence: CASSLDRSQYEQYF. The CDR3 bases are TGTGCCAGCAGCTTAGACAGGAGCCAGTACGAGCAGTACTTC. The V gene is TRBV7-9, the J gene TRBJ2-7; the D gene is possibly TRBD1 (5 bases). CDR1 SEHNR and CDR2 FQNEAQ come from the germline V gene (reference sequence). CDR3 size: 14 residues. V was trimmed by 1 base and J by 4 bases, leaving 11 bases between them.

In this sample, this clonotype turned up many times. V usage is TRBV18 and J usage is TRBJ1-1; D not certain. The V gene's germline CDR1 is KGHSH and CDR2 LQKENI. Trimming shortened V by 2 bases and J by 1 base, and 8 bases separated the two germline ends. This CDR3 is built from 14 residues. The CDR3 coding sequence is TGTGCCAGCTCACCATGGGAGAAGAACACTGAAGCTTTCTTT. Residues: CASSPWEKNTEAFF. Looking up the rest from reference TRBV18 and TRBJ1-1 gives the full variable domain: NAGVMQNPRHLVRRRGQEARLRCSPMKGHSHVYWYRQLPEEGLKFMVYLQKENIIDESGMPKERFSAEFPKEGPSILRIQQVVRGDSAAYFCASSPWEKNTEAFFGQGTRLTVV.

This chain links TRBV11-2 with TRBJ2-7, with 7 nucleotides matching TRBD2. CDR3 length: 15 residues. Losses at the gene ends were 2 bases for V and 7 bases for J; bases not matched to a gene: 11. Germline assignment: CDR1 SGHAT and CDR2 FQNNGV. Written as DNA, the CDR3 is TGTGCCAGCAGCTTAATGTGGGAGGGATCTACGGAGCAGTACTTC. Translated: CASSLMWEGSTEQYF.

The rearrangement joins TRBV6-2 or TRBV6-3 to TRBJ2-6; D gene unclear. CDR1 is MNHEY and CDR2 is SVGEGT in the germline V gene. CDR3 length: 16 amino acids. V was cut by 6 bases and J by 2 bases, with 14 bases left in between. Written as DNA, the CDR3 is TGTGCCAGCAGCTGGGTCGGGCAGGCTGGGGCCAACGTCCTGACTTTC. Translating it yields CASSWVGQAGANVLTF.

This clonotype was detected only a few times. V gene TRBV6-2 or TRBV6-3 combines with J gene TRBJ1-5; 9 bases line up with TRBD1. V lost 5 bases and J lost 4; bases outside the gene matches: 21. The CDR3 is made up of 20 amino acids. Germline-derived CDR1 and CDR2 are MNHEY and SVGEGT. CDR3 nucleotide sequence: TGTGCCAGCAGTCCCCGGTGGGGGGACGGACAGGGGAATTTTAATCAGCCCCAGCATTTT. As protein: CASSPRWGDGQGNFNQPQHF.

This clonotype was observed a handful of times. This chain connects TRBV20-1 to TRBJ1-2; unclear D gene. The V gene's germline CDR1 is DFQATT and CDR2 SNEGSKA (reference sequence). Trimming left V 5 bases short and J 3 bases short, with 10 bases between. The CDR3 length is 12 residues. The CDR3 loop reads CSASLSHYGYTF. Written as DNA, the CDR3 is TGCAGTGCTTCCCTTAGTCACTATGGCTACACCTTC.

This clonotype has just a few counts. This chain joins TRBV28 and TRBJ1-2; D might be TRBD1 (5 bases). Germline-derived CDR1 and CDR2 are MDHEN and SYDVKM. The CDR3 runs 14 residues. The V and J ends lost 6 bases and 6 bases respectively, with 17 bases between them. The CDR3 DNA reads TGTGCCAGCAGGAGGACCGGGACCCTCGATGGCTACACCTTC. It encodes CASRRTGTLDGYTF.

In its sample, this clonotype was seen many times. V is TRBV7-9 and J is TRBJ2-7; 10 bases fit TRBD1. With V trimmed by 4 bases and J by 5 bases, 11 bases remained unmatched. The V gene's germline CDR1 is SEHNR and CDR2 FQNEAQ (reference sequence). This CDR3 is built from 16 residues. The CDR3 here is CASSSWEGQGTNEQYF. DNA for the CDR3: TGTGCCAGCAGCTCCTGGGAGGGACAGGGGACGAACGAGCAGTACTTC.

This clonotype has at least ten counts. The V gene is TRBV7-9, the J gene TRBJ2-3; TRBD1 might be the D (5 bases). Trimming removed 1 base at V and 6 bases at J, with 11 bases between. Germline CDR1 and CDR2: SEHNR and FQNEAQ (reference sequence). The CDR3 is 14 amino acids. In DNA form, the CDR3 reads TGTGCCAGCAGCTTAGGGCAGGGAAGCGATACGCAGTATTTT. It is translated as CASSLGQGSDTQYF.

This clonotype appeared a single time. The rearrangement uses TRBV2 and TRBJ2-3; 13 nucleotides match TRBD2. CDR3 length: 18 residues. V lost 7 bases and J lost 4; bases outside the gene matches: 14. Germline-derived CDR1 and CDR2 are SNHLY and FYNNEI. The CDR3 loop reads CASNLGLAGVTGADTQYF. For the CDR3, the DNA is TGTGCCAGCAACCTAGGACTAGCGGGAGTGACGGGTGCAGATACGCAGTATTTT.

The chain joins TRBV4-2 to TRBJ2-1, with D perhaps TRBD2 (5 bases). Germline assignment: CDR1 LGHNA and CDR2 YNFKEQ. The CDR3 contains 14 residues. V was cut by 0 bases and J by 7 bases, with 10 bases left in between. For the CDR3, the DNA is TGTGCCAGCAGCCAAGATGAACTAGGGAATGAGCAGTTCTTC. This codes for CASSQDELGNEQFF.

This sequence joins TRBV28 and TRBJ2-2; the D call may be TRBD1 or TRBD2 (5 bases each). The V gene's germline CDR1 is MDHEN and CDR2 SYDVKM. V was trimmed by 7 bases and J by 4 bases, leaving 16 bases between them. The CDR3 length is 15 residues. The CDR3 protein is CASKPGPQATGELFF. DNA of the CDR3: TGTGCCAGCAAACCGGGACCACAAGCCACCGGGGAGCTGTTTTTT.

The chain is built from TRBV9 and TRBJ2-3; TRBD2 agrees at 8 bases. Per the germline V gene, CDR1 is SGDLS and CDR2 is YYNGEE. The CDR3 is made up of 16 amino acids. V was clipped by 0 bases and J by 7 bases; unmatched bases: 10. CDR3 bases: TGTGCCAGCAGCGTAGCTAGGCCAGCGGGAGAACATACGCAGTATTTT. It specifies CASSVARPAGEHTQYF.

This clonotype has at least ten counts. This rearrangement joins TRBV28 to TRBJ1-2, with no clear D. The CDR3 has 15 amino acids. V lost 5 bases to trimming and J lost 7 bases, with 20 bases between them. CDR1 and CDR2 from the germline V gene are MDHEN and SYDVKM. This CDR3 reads CASSTHGPRRIGYTF. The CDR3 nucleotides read TGTGCCAGCAGTACCCACGGGCCACGCCGCATTGGCTACACCTTC.

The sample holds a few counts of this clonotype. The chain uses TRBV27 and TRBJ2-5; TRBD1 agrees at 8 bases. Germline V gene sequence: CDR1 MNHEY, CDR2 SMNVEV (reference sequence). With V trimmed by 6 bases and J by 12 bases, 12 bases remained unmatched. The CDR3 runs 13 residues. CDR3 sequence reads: CASRLHGQGTEYF. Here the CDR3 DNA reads TGTGCCAGCAGACTACACGGACAGGGAACGGAGTACTTC.

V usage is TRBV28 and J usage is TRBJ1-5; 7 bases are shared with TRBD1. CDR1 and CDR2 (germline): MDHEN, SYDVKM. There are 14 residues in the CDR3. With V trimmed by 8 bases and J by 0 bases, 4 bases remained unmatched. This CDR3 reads CASWDRNSNQPQHF. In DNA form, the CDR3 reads TGTGCCAGCTGGGACAGAAATAGCAATCAGCCCCAGCATTTT.